What follows are 26 T cell receptor beta chains derived from one specimen sequenced in a study of memory B cells and T cells in multiple sclerosis. CFSE-dim autoproliferating and CFSE-high non-proliferating T cells from unstimulated culture were sequenced separately. Replicate wells were pooled after approximately seven days of stimulus-free culture of 5x10^7 CFSE-labeled PBMCs. Assay: immunoSEQ multiplex PCR; the TCRdb copy retains only in-frame clones and omits some. The sample consists of over 35,000 clones, about four fifths of them appearing once. These receptors are not linked to any known antigen. Sequenced: PBMCs from blood kept in culture. The receptors were sampled from a human donor with multiple sclerosis.

The J gene is TRBJ1-3, the V gene TRBV28; D gene ambiguous. Germline CDR1 and CDR2: MDHEN and SYDVKM. The CDR3 consists of 14 residues. Deletions cut 7 bases from V and 0 bases from J, with 10 bases between. CDR3 loop: CASKDFTSGNTIYF. The CDR3 nucleotides read TGTGCCAGCAAGGACTTCACCTCTGGAAACACCATATATTTT.

In DNA form, the CDR3 reads TGTGCCAGCAGGAAGGACACAGATACGCAGTATTTT. Its protein product is CASRKDTDTQYF. The rearrangement joins TRBV2 to TRBJ2-3, with unresolved D. The CDR3 covers 12 residues. V shed 6 bases and J shed 2 bases, with 6 bases lying between them. CDR1 and CDR2 from the germline V gene are SNHLY and FYNNEI. Complete variable domain (other parts from reference TRBV2 and TRBJ2-3): EPEVTQTPSHQVTQMGQEVILRCVPISNHLYFYWYRQILGQKVEFLVSFYNNEISEKSEIFDDQFSVERPDGSNFTLKIRSTKLEDSAMYFCASRKDTDTQYFGPGTRLTVL.

The sample holds a few counts of this clone. V usage is TRBV7-2 and J usage is TRBJ1-5; 8 positions match TRBD1. Trimming removed 5 bases from V and 8 bases from J; junction bases left unmatched: 5. CDR1 and CDR2 from the germline V gene are SGHTA and FQGNSA. The CDR3 totals 13 residues. The CDR3 nucleotides read TGTGCCAGCAGCCTACAGGGGGGTGAGCCCCAGCATTTT. Amino acid sequence: CASSLQGGEPQHF.

The chain joins TRBV9 to TRBJ1-5, with D tentatively TRBD1 (5 bases). The V gene's germline CDR1 is SGDLS and CDR2 YYNGEE. The CDR3 loop spans 15 amino acids. V lost 0 bases to trimming and J lost 8 bases, with 15 bases between them. The CDR3 reads CASSVDPGPAEPQHF. CDR3 sequence (DNA): TGTGCCAGCAGCGTAGATCCGGGACCCGCGGAGCCCCAGCATTTT.

This clone has more than one count but fewer than ten. The CDR3: CASSRTGDLTGGYTF. Here the CDR3 DNA reads TGTGCCAGCAGCCGGACAGGGGACTTGACGGGAGGCTACACCTTC. The J gene is TRBJ1-2, the V gene TRBV6-5; 9 positions agree with TRBD1. CDR3 length: 15 amino acids. The trim removed 6 bases at V and 8 bases at J, leaving 13 bases unmatched. The V gene's germline CDR1 is MNHEY and CDR2 SVGAGI.

The rearrangement joins TRBV10-1 to TRBJ1-6; TRBD1 is a possible D gene (6 bases). The CDR3 length is 14 residues. The germline CDR1 and CDR2 sequences are WNHNN and SYGVQD (reference sequence). Deletions cut 4 bases from V and 7 bases from J, with 11 bases between. For the CDR3, the DNA is TGCGCCAGCAGTGGGGGGGCTAGGAATTCACCCCTCCACTTT. Translating gives CASSGGARNSPLHF.

The V gene is TRBV6-6, the J gene TRBJ1-2; tentatively, D is TRBD1 (6 bases). The CDR3 is 15 residues long. The V end lost 0 bases, the J end lost 9 bases, and 17 bases lay between the germline ends. Germline V gives CDR1 MNHNY, CDR2 SVGAGI (reference sequence). The CDR3 DNA reads as TGTGCCAGCAGTTACTCGGACCACCCGGGGGCGAGCTACACCTTC. It encodes CASSYSDHPGASYTF.

This chain uses TRBV7-8 with TRBJ1-1, with D possibly matching TRBD1 (6 bases). Germline V lookup: CDR1 SGHVS, CDR2 FQNEAQ. This CDR3 contains 14 residues. With 2 bases removed from V and 0 bases from J, the gap between germline ends came to 7 bases. The CDR3 protein is CASSLTGMNTEAFF. As DNA, the CDR3 is TGTGCCAGCAGCTTAACAGGGATGAACACTGAAGCTTTCTTT.

This clone was detected a few times. This chain links TRBV19 with TRBJ2-7, with D perhaps matching TRBD2 (5 bases). This CDR3 is built from 13 residues. V was shortened by 4 bases and J by 6 bases, with 13 bases between the two germline ends. Germline V gives CDR1 LNHDA, CDR2 SQIVND (reference sequence). CDR3 bases: TGTGCCAGTAGTAGCCGGGGAGACGGCGAGCAGTACTTC. This translates into CASSSRGDGEQYF.

The chain uses TRBV5-1 and TRBJ1-2; no firm D call. This CDR3 comprises 15 residues. The V end was cut by 0 bases, the J end by 4 bases, with 13 bases between. Germline CDR1 SGHRS, CDR2 YFSETQ. CDR3 sequence: CASSLVVDRSYGYTF. DNA for the CDR3: TGCGCCAGCAGCTTGGTGGTTGATCGGTCCTATGGCTACACCTTC.

This chain joins TRBV7-9 and TRBJ2-2, with TRBD1 matching 10 bases. Germline values: CDR1 SEHNR, CDR2 FQNEAQ (reference sequence). This CDR3 comprises 15 residues. The ends lost 5 bases at V and 6 bases at J; junction bases unmatched: 6. The chain's CDR3 is CASSVWDRGAGELFF. The CDR3 bases are TGTGCCAGCAGCGTCTGGGACAGGGGCGCCGGGGAGCTGTTTTTT.

The chain uses TRBV6-5 and TRBJ1-2; TRBD1 aligns across 7 bases. J gave up 5 bases and V 10 bases, and 13 bases lay outside the gene matches. Per germline, CDR1 MNHEY and CDR2 SVGAGI. There are 14 residues in the CDR3. This CDR3 is CATTSGTAFYGYTF. For the CDR3, the DNA is TGTGCCACCACCTCCGGGACAGCTTTTTATGGCTACACCTTC.

The chain combines TRBV7-2 with TRBJ1-1; maybe TRBD1 (6 bases). V gave up 3 bases and J gave up 0 bases, with 11 bases separating them. Germline loops: CDR1 SGHTA, CDR2 FQGNSA. The CDR3 totals 15 residues. DNA for the CDR3: TGTGCCAGCAGCTTGGGGGGCTCCATGAACACTGAAGCTTTCTTT. The encoded protein is CASSLGGSMNTEAFF.

The J gene is TRBJ1-1, the V gene TRBV2, with D possibly TRBD1 on 5 matching bases. Germline CDR1 and CDR2: SNHLY and FYNNEI. V lost 8 bases and J 3 bases, leaving 7 bases between the germline ends. The CDR3 covers 11 residues. CDR3 in amino acids: CASLGDTEAFF. CDR3 coding DNA: TGTGCCAGCTTAGGGGACACTGAAGCTTTCTTT.

This chain links TRBV29-1 with TRBJ1-3, with D possibly TRBD1 on 5 matching bases. The CDR3 is 14 residues long. Trimming removed 6 bases at V and 4 bases at J, with 16 bases between. Germline V gives CDR1 SQVTM, CDR2 ANQGSEA. Here the CDR3 DNA reads TGCAGCGTGGTCGAGATGGGGCCCGGAAACACCATATATTTT. Translating gives CSVVEMGPGNTIYF.

The J gene is TRBJ1-6, the V gene TRBV5-1; tentatively, D is TRBD1 (5 bases). V lost 7 bases and J lost 3, with 23 bases in between. The CDR3 extends over 18 amino acids. From germline, CDR1 is SGHRS and CDR2 YFSETQ. The CDR3 here is CASSKGTDLTFYNSPLHF. The CDR3 nucleotides read TGCGCCAGCTCCAAGGGGACGGACCTGACATTCTATAATTCACCCCTCCACTTT. The full variable domain, completed using reference TRBV5-1 and TRBJ1-6, is KAGVTQTPRYLIKTRGQQVTLSCSPISGHRSVSWYQQTPGQGLQFLFEYFSETQRNKGNFPGRFSGRQFSNSRSEMNVSTLELGDSALYLCASSKGTDLTFYNSPLHFGNGTRLTVT.

V usage is TRBV5-4 and J usage is TRBJ1-6; 9 nucleotides agree with TRBD1. The CDR3 is made up of 15 amino acids. Germline V gives CDR1 SGHNT, CDR2 YYREEE (reference sequence). With 0 bases clipped from V and 7 bases from J, the junction kept 2 bases outside the gene matches. CDR3 in amino acids: CASSLGGQGNSPLHF. The CDR3 DNA reads TGTGCCAGCAGCTTGGGAGGACAGGGGAATTCACCCCTCCACTTT.

The chain joins TRBV7-3 to TRBJ2-3; D remains unclear. CDR1 and CDR2 (germline): SGHTA, FQGTGA. The CDR3 contains 15 residues. V lost 0 bases, J lost 6 bases, and 13 bases lay in between. CDR3 in amino acids: CASSLTGAAGDTQYF. CDR3 bases: TGTGCCAGCAGCTTAACTGGCGCTGCCGGGGATACGCAGTATTTT.

The chain has TRBV2 and TRBJ1-1, with no clear D. The CDR3 spans 11 residues. Trimming removed 2 bases from V and 11 bases from J, with 9 bases in between. The germline V gene has CDR1 SNHLY and CDR2 FYNNEI. CDR3 residues: CASSETASAFF. The CDR3 DNA reads TGTGCCAGCAGTGAAACAGCTTCGGCTTTCTTT.

The chain combines TRBV11-3 with TRBJ1-3; possibly TRBD1 for D (5 bases). This CDR3 is 14 amino acids long. V was clipped by 0 bases and J by 7 bases, with 10 bases between them. Germline-derived CDR1 and CDR2 are SGHNT and YENEEA. CDR3 region: CASSLEGTGNTIYF. The DNA for the CDR3 is TGTGCCAGCAGCTTAGAGGGGACCGGGAACACCATATATTTT.

The V gene is TRBV5-1, the J gene TRBJ2-5; D not resolved. Looked up from germline, CDR1 is SGHRS and CDR2 is YFSETQ. The CDR3 is 16 amino acids. Trimming left V 1 base short and J 1 base short, with 14 bases between. The CDR3 region is CASSLSGKSIQETQYF. DNA of the CDR3: TGCGCCAGCAGCTTGTCTGGCAAATCCATCCAAGAGACCCAGTACTTC.

The J gene is TRBJ2-7, the V gene TRBV30; 9 bases agree with TRBD1. This CDR3 is built from 13 residues. Germline V gene sequence: CDR1 GTSNPN, CDR2 SVGIG (reference sequence). CDR3 in amino acids: CASEGTGIAEQYF. The CDR3 DNA reads as TGTGCTTCGGAGGGGACAGGGATCGCTGAGCAGTACTTC.

In its sample, this clone was seen once. The rearrangement joins TRBV5-1 to TRBJ2-1, with TRBD1 identical over 12 bases. Per germline, CDR1 SGHRS and CDR2 YFSETQ. The CDR3 covers 16 residues. Trimming at V came to 4 bases and at J to 1 base, leaving 3 bases not matched to a gene. The CDR3 sequence is CASSPGQGASYNEQFF. The CDR3 coding sequence is TGCGCCAGCAGCCCGGGACAGGGGGCTTCCTACAATGAGCAGTTCTTC.

This chain connects TRBV9 to TRBJ1-1; no reliable D call. V gave up 3 bases and J gave up 1 base, with 10 bases separating them. Germline V gene data show CDR1 as SGDLS and CDR2 as YYNGEE. The CDR3 totals 14 residues. The CDR3 loop is CASSERSENTEAFF. CDR3 in DNA: TGTGCCAGCAGCGAGAGGTCGGAGAACACTGAAGCTTTCTTT.

The chain combines TRBV7-6 with TRBJ2-5, with D uncertain. The DNA end is a closer match to TRBJ2-7, so the J assignment may be wrong. The germline gives CDR1 SGHVS, CDR2 FNYEAQ. CDR3 length: 13 amino acids. The CDR3 coding sequence is TGTGCCAGCAGCTTAGCCGAGCTCTACGAGCAGTACTTC. It specifies CASSLAELYEQYF.

This clone was detected only once. The rearrangement links TRBV7-9 to TRBJ2-5, with D hard to call. Trimming shortened V by 5 bases and J by 7 bases, and 11 bases separated the two germline ends. Germline V gives CDR1 SEHNR, CDR2 FQNEAQ (reference sequence). The CDR3 covers 12 residues. The CDR3 DNA reads TGTGCCAGCAGCCAGCAGACCCGGACCCAGTACTTC. It specifies CASSQQTRTQYF.